Detailed here is one TCR beta chain. Its antigen remains unidentified. Deletions cut 0 bases from V and 8 bases from J, with 8 bases between. This CDR3 is built from 13 residues. The germline V gene has CDR1 MNHNY and CDR2 SVGAGI (reference sequence). This entry belongs to a study of cytomegalovirus exposure and HLA in healthy donors. The overall study: Some 180 million T cells yielded 100 million or so unique TCR beta sequences in earlier analysis.

Whole-study results and caveats: Within an earlier analysis, most TCR beta V segments proved productive either about 87% or about 30% of the time.

The PCR used 60 Vbeta and 13 Jbeta primers. The protocol was immunoSEQ multiplex PCR, while the TCRdb copy is restricted to in-frame clones and leaves out a portion. The profile covers about 250,000 clones, with around 65% appearing a single time and approximately 2.5% taken by the ten largest. The source is a female donor in good health and CMV-seronegative. The material sequenced was PBMCs. This chain connects TRBV6-6 to TRBJ2-1, with D unresolved. The CDR3: CASSYSRLDEQFF. CDR3 nucleotide sequence: TGTGCCAGCAGTTACTCCCGTCTCGATGAGCAGTTCTTC.